Listed below are T cell receptor beta chains from one sample, sequenced in a study of Graves' ophthalmopathy and Graves' hyperthyroidism. MiXCR, applied by TCRdb to the multiplex PCR reads, yields one record per CDR3 protein. The sample records hundreds of thousands of distinct CDR3 sequences, 20% to 25% being singletons. Source material: peripheral blood. The receptor set was obtained from a woman between 18 and 30 years old with stable Graves' hyperthyroidism. Some clones in this sample may be carry-over from other donors' samples. Both conserved end residues are part of each CDR3. Fields, in order: V gene, J gene, D gene, CDR3 length, clone size, CDR3 protein, CDR3 DNA. D genes are given only for firm matches. Clone size is given for some rows only: seen once, a few or many times, or a class if the clone is expanded.

>TRBV12-3/TRBV12-4|TRBJ2-7|TRBD1|14|many
CASTKGASWYEQYF
TGTGCCAGCACCAAGGGGGCCTCCTGGTACGAGCAGTACTTC
>TRBV28|TRBJ2-7|NA|12|few
CASSSRVGEQYF
TGTGCCAGCAGTTCTAGGGTGGGGGAGCAGTACTTC
>TRBV25-1|TRBJ2-7|NA|15|NA
CASSDEGFLSYEQYF
TGTGCCAGCAGTGATGAGGGCTTCCTCTCCTACGAGCAGTACTTC
>TRBV11-2|TRBJ2-7|TRBD1|16|many
CASKDHGTVAPYEQYF
TGTGCCAGCAAAGACCACGGGACAGTCGCTCCCTACGAGCAGTACTTC
>TRBV30|TRBJ2-7|TRBD1|14|NA
CAWSVAGGSYEQYF
TGTGCCTGGAGTGTTGCAGGGGGTTCCTACGAGCAGTACTTC
>TRBV19|TRBJ2-5|NA|10|many
CASNAQDWSF
TGTGCCAGTAATGCACAGGACTGGTCCTTC
>TRBV27|TRBJ1-6|TRBD1|16|many
CASRSYLRTGNSPLHF
TGTGCCAGCAGATCGTACCTTAGGACAGGGAATTCACCCCTCCACTTT
>TRBV28|TRBJ2-7|NA|13|many
CASSFNPTGEQYF
TGTGCCAGCAGTTTTAACCCAACGGGGGAGCAGTACTTC
>TRBV10-3|TRBJ1-6|NA|14|once
CAISPRLVNSPLHF
TGTGCCATCAGCCCGAGACTGGTTAATTCACCCCTCCACTTT
>TRBV5-1|TRBJ2-5|TRBD2|14|many
CASSQLADKETQYF
TGCGCCAGCAGCCAACTAGCGGATAAAGAGACCCAGTACTTC
>TRBV11-2|TRBJ2-2|TRBD2|17|many
CASRTKTSGANTGELFF
TGTGCCAGCAGGACCAAGACTAGCGGGGCGAACACCGGGGAGCTGTTTTTT
>TRBV11-2|TRBJ2-7|NA|15|many
CASSLQGRIPYEQYF
TGTGCCAGCAGCTTACAGGGGAGGATCCCCTACGAGCAGTACTTC
>TRBV28|TRBJ1-5|NA|16|many
CASSTPWAGGNQPQHF
TGTGCCAGCAGTACACCCTGGGCGGGAGGCAATCAGCCCCAGCATTTT
>TRBV3-1|TRBJ1-1|NA|15|many
CASSPDGLMNTEAFF
TGTGCCAGCAGCCCGGACGGACTAATGAACACTGAAGCTTTCTTT
>TRBV30|TRBJ2-2|NA|13|many
CALSQVNTGELFF
TGTGCCCTAAGCCAGGTTAACACCGGGGAGCTGTTTTTT
>TRBV27|TRBJ2-7|TRBD2|16|many
CASSRTLAGGPNEQYF
TGTGCCAGCAGTAGGACCCTAGCGGGGGGGCCGAACGAGCAGTACTTC
>TRBV15|TRBJ2-5|TRBD2|17|many
CATSRDGRGGFGETQYF
TGTGCCACCAGCAGAGATGGGCGCGGGGGGTTCGGGGAGACCCAGTACTTC
>TRBV28|TRBJ1-2|TRBD1|15|many
CASRRQGALSFSYTF
TGTGCCAGCAGAAGACAGGGGGCATTATCTTTTAGCTACACCTTC
>TRBV28|TRBJ2-4|TRBD1|15|many
CASSLTTGGRDIQYF
TGTGCCAGCAGTTTAACTACAGGGGGCAGGGACATTCAGTACTTC
>TRBV9|TRBJ1-1|NA|14|many
CASSVAQENTEAFF
TGTGCCAGCAGCGTAGCACAGGAGAACACTGAAGCTTTCTTT
>TRBV9|TRBJ1-3|NA|15|few
CASSAREGSGNTIYF
TGTGCCAGCAGCGCCAGGGAGGGGTCTGGAAACACCATATATTTT
>TRBV30|TRBJ2-5|TRBD2|16|NA
CAWGGQAGGLQETQYF
TGTGCCTGGGGTGGTCAAGCGGGAGGTCTGCAAGAGACCCAGTACTTC
>TRBV7-9|TRBJ1-5|TRBD1|14|many
CASSWDRDNQPQHF
TGTGCCAGCAGCTGGGACAGGGACAATCAGCCCCAGCATTTT
>TRBV29-1|TRBJ1-2|NA|13|many
CSAGDVANYGYTF
TGCAGCGCAGGGGACGTTGCTAACTATGGCTACACCTTC
>TRBV25-1|TRBJ2-7|NA|14|many
CASRAQASSYEQYF
TGTGCCAGCAGAGCCCAGGCGAGCTCCTACGAGCAGTACTTC
>TRBV29-1|TRBJ1-2|NA|14|NA
CSVVMTNVDYGYTF
TGCAGCGTTGTAATGACCAACGTGGACTATGGCTACACCTTC
>TRBV6-1|TRBJ1-3|NA|15|few
CASRRTARGGNTIYF
TGTGCCAGCAGAAGGACCGCCCGGGGTGGAAACACCATATATTTT
>TRBV7-8|TRBJ2-7|NA|15|NA
CASSAPGRNSYEQYF
TGTGCCAGCAGCGCACCGGGACGTAACTCCTACGAGCAGTACTTC
>TRBV28|TRBJ2-7|TRBD1|15|many
CASSSTGGISYEQYF
TGTGCCAGCAGTTCCACAGGGGGTATCTCCTACGAGCAGTACTTC
>TRBV10-3|TRBJ2-2|TRBD1|16|NA
CAIRPGQGGHTGELFF
TGTGCCATCAGGCCTGGACAGGGGGGACACACCGGGGAGCTGTTTTTT
>TRBV7-8|TRBJ1-5|TRBD1|15|many
CASSLELAGGQPQHF
TGTGCCAGCAGCTTAGAATTGGCAGGGGGTCAGCCCCAGCATTTT
>TRBV30|TRBJ1-2|TRBD1|12|many
CAWGQGNYGYTF
TGTGCCTGGGGACAGGGGAACTATGGCTACACCTTC
>TRBV6-1|TRBJ1-1|NA|17|NA
CASSELWERAGLHEAFF
TGTGCCAGCAGTGAATTGTGGGAACGAGCGGGGTTGCATGAAGCTTTCTTT
>TRBV14|TRBJ2-2|NA|14|few
CASSLRQYTGELFF
TGTGCCAGCAGCTTAAGACAGTACACCGGGGAGCTGTTTTTT
>TRBV3-1|TRBJ1-1|NA|13|many
CASSHGPTYPAFF
TGTGCCAGCAGCCACGGCCCGACTTATCCTGCTTTCTTT
>TRBV24-1|TRBJ2-2|NA|12|many
CATNRGAGELFF
TGTGCCACCAATCGAGGCGCCGGGGAGCTGTTTTTT
>TRBV6-1|TRBJ2-7|NA|15|NA
CASSRQESSSYEQYF
TGTGCCAGCAGTCGACAGGAATCCAGCTCCTACGAGCAGTACTTC
>TRBV5-1|TRBJ1-2|TRBD1|13|many
CASSLGTGKGYTF
TGCGCCAGCAGCCTAGGGACAGGGAAAGGCTACACCTTC
>TRBV11-2|TRBJ2-7|TRBD2|14|many
CASSPMAGAYEQYF
TGTGCCAGCAGCCCGATGGCGGGAGCGTACGAGCAGTACTTC
>TRBV6-5|TRBJ1-3|NA|14|many
CASSSGSSGNTIYF
TGTGCCAGCAGTTCGGGTTCTTCTGGAAACACCATATATTTT
>TRBV20-1|TRBJ2-7|TRBD2|14|many
CSAIRLAGTDEQYF
TGCAGTGCTATTCGGCTAGCGGGAACCGACGAGCAGTACTTC
>TRBV29-1|TRBJ2-5|TRBD2|13|NA
CSVERTSSETQYF
TGCAGCGTTGAAAGGACTAGCTCTGAGACCCAGTACTTC
>TRBV6-5|TRBJ1-5|NA|15|few
CASSFLSGGNQPQHF
TGTGCCAGCAGTTTTCTTTCAGGGGGCAATCAGCCCCAGCATTTT
>TRBV11-2|TRBJ1-1|NA|12|NA
CASSFLAPEAFF
TGTGCCAGCAGCTTCCTAGCTCCTGAAGCTTTCTTT
>TRBV11-1|TRBJ2-2|NA|16|many
CASSFGGARNTGELFF
TGTGCCAGCAGCTTCGGAGGGGCTAGGAACACCGGGGAGCTGTTTTTT
>TRBV15|TRBJ1-2|NA|14|many
CATSRDLTGYGYTF
TGTGCCACCAGCAGAGATTTAACAGGCTATGGCTACACCTTC
>TRBV3-1|TRBJ1-1|NA|15|many
CASSQTNTPNTEAFF
TGTGCCAGCAGCCAGACTAATACACCAAACACTGAAGCTTTCTTT
>TRBV5-1|TRBJ2-4|NA|15|NA
CASSWDILAKNIQYF
TGCGCCAGCAGCTGGGACATCTTAGCCAAAAACATTCAGTACTTC
>TRBV6-2/TRBV6-3|TRBJ1-1|NA|16|many
CASSYAKTRGFTEAFF
TGTGCCAGCAGTTACGCGAAGACCAGGGGATTCACTGAAGCTTTCTTT